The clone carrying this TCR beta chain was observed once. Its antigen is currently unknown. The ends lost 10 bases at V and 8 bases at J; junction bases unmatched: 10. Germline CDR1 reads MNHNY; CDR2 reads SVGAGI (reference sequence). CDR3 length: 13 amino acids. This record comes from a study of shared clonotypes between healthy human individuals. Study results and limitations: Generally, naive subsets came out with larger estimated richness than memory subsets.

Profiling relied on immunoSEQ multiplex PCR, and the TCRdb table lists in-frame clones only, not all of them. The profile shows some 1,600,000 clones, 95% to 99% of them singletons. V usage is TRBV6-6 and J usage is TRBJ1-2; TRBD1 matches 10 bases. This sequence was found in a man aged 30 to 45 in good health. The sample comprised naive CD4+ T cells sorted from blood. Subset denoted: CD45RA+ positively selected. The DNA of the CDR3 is TGTGCCACTGTGTCCGGGACAGGGGTCGGCTACACCTTC. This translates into CATVSGTGVGYTF.